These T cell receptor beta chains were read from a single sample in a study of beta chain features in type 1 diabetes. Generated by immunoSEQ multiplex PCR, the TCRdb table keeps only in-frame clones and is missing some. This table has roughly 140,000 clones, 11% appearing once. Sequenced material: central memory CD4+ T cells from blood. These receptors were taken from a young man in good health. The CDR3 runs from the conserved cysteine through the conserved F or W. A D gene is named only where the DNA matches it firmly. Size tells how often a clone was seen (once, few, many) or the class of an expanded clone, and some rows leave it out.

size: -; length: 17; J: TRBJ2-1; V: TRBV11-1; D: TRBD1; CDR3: CASSLDPGQGVRNEQFF; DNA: TGTGCCAGCAGCTTGGACCCGGGACAGGGGGTAAGGAATGAGCAGTTCTTC
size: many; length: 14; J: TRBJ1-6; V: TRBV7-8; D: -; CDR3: CASSLELANSPLHF; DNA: TGTGCCAGCAGCTTAGAGTTGGCCAATTCACCCCTCCACTTT
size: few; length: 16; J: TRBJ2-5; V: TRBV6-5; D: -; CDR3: CASSSRAGGTEETQYF; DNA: TGTGCCAGCAGTTCCCGGGCCGGGGGTACCGAAGAGACCCAGTACTTC
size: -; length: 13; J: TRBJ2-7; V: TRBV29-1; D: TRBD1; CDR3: CSVRQGTTYEQYF; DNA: TGCAGCGTCCGACAGGGAACTACCTACGAGCAGTACTTC
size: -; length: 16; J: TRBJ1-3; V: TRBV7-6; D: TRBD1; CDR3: CASSPRGTESGNTIYF; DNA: TGTGCCAGCAGCCCACGTGGGACAGAGTCTGGAAACACCATATATTTT
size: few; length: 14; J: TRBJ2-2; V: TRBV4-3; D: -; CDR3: CASSQAGKAGELFF; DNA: TGCGCCAGCAGCCAAGCGGGGAAAGCCGGGGAGCTGTTTTTT
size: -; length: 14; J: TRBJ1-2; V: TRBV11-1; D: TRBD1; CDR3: CASSSRDRGYGYTF; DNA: TGTGCCAGCAGCTCCCGGGACAGGGGCTATGGCTACACCTTC
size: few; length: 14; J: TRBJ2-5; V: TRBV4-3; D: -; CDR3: CASSQLRSQETQYF; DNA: TGCGCCAGCAGCCAACTGCGGTCTCAAGAGACCCAGTACTTC
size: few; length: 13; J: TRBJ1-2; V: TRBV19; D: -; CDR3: CASSMDRAGGYTF; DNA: TGTGCCAGTAGTATGGATAGGGCTGGAGGCTACACCTTC
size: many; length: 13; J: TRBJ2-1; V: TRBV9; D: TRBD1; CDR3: CASSVGQGNEQFF; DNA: TGTGCCAGCAGCGTGGGACAGGGGAATGAGCAGTTCTTC
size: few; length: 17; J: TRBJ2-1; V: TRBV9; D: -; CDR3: CASSPSLWGSSYNEQFF; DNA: TGTGCCAGCAGCCCCAGTTTGTGGGGGAGCTCCTACAATGAGCAGTTCTTC
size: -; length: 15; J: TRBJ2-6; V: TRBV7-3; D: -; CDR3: CASSLGSSGANVLTF; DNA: TGTGCCAGCAGCTTAGGAAGCTCTGGGGCCAACGTCCTGACTTTC
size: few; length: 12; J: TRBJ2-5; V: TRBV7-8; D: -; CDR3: CASRLPGETQYF; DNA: TGTGCCAGCAGGCTTCCCGGGGAGACCCAGTACTTC
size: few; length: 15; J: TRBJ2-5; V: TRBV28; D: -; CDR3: CASSLAGHSGETQYF; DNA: TGTGCCAGCAGCCTCGCCGGACATTCGGGAGAGACCCAGTACTTC
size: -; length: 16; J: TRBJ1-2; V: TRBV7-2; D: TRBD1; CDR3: CASSSTSGQGSYGYTF; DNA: TGTGCCAGCAGCTCCACGTCGGGACAGGGATCATATGGCTACACCTTC
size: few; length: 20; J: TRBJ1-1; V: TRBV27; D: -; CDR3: CASSNQRARIWMNTEGEAFF; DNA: TGTGCCAGCAGTAATCAACGGGCCCGAATTTGGATGAACACTGAAGGGGAAGCTTTCTTT
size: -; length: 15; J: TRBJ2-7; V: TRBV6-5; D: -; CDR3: CASSRLSQGWGEQYF; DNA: TGTGCCAGCAGTCGATTATCACAGGGATGGGGCGAGCAGTACTTC
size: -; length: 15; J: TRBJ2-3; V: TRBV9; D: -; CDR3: CASSVGGFSTDTQYF; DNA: TGTGCCAGCAGCGTAGGGGGATTTAGCACAGATACGCAGTATTTT
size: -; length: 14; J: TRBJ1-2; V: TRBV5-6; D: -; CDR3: CASSLRTANYGYTF; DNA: TGTGCCAGCAGCTTGCGGACCGCTAACTATGGCTACACCTTC
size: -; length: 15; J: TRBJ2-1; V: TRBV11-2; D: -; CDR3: CASSLGASGTGEQFF; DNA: TGTGCCAGCAGCTTGGGGGCTAGCGGGACAGGTGAGCAGTTCTTC
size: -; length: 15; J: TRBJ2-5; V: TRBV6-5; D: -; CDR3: CASSYSYRPGETQYF; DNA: TGTGCCAGCAGTTACTCGTACCGCCCTGGGGAGACCCAGTACTTC
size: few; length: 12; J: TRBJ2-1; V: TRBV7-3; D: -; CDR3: CASSLRGNEQFF; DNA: TGTGCCAGCAGCTTAAGAGGGAATGAGCAGTTCTTC
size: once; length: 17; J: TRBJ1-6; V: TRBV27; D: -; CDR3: CASSLYQSGPHNSPLHF; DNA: TGTGCCAGCAGTTTATATCAAAGTGGGCCGCACAATTCACCCCTCCACTTT
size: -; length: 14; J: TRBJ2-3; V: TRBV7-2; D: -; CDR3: CASSLRPEGDTQYF; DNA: TGTGCCAGCAGCTTACGGCCGGAAGGAGATACGCAGTATTTT
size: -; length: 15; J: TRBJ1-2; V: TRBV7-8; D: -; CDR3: CASSSETPGYYGYTF; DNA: TGTGCCAGCAGCTCTGAGACCCCAGGGTACTATGGCTACACCTTC
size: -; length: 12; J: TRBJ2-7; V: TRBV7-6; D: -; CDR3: CASSSTLNEQYF; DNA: TGTGCCAGCAGCTCTACCCTCAACGAGCAGTACTTC
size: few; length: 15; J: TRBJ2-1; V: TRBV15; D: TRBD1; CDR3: CATSLHPGQGNEQFF; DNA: TGTGCCACCAGCCTCCACCCAGGACAGGGCAATGAGCAGTTCTTC
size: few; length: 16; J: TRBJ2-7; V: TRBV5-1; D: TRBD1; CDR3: CASSLEAGTGIYEQYF; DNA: TGCGCCAGCAGCTTAGAAGCCGGGACAGGGATCTACGAGCAGTACTTC
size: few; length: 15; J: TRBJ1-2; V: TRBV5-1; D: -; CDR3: CASSLEGRTNYGYTF; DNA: TGCGCCAGCAGCTTGGAAGGGCGGACTAACTATGGCTACACCTTC
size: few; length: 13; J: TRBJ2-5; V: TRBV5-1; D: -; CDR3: CASSLGAEETQYF; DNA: TGCGCCAGCAGCTTAGGGGCCGAAGAGACCCAGTACTTC
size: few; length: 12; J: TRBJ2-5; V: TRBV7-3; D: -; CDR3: CASSSTSVTQYF; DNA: TGTGCCAGCAGCTCCACCAGCGTGACCCAGTACTTC
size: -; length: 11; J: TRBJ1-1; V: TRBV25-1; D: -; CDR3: CASRQKGRAFF; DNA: TGTGCCAGCCGTCAAAAGGGAAGAGCTTTCTTT
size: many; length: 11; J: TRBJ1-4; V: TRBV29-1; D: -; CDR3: CSAKTNEKLFF; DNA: TGCAGCGCCAAGACTAATGAAAAACTGTTTTTT
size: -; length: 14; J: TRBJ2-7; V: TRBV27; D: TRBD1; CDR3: CASSRDRGSYEQYF; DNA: TGTGCCAGCAGCCGGGACAGGGGGTCCTACGAGCAGTACTTC
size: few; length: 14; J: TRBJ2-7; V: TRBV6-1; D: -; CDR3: CASSEHRGQTGIDF; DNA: TGTGCCAGCAGTGAACACAGAGGACAGACAGGAATCGATTTC
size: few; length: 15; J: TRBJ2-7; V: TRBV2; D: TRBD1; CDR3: CASRGGTGVSYEQYF; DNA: TGTGCCAGCAGAGGAGGGACAGGGGTTTCCTACGAGCAGTACTTC
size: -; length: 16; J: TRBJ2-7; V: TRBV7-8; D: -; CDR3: CASSLAGGSAYFEQYF; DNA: TGTGCCAGCAGCTTAGCTGGTGGTAGCGCCTATTTCGAGCAGTACTTC
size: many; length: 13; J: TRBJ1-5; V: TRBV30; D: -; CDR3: CAWSEVRNQPQHF; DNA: TGTGCCTGGAGTGAAGTCCGCAATCAGCCCCAGCATTTT
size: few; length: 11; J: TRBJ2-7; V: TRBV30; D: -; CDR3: CAWSNSYEQYF; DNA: TGTGCCTGGAGCAACTCCTACGAGCAGTACTTC
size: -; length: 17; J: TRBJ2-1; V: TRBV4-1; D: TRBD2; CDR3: CASSRQTSGVSYNEQFF; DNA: TGCGCCAGCAGCCGCCAGACTAGCGGGGTTTCCTACAATGAGCAGTTCTTC
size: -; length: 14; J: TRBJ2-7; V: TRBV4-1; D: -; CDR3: CASSQDRDGYEQYF; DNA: TGCGCCAGCAGCCAAGATCGGGACGGATACGAGCAGTACTTC
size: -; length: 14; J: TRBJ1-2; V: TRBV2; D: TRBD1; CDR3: CAAQQGKGGYGYTF; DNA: TGTGCCGCACAACAGGGGAAAGGAGGGTATGGCTACACCTTC
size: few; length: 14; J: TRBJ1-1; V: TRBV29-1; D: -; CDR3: CSVRQFSLNTEAFF; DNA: TGCAGCGTAAGACAGTTCAGCTTGAACACTGAAGCTTTCTTT
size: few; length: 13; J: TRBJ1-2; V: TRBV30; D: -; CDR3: CARQTGPNYGYTF; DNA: TGTGCCCGCCAAACAGGACCTAACTATGGCTACACCTTC
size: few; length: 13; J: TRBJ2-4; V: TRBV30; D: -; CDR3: CAWRLGGGNIQYF; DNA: TGTGCCTGGAGGCTAGGGGGTGGAAACATTCAGTACTTC
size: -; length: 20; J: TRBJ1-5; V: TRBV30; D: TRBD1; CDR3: CAWSRGGQGNRDYSNQPQHF; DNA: TGTGCCTGGAGTAGGGGTGGACAGGGCAACCGAGACTATAGCAATCAGCCCCAGCATTTT
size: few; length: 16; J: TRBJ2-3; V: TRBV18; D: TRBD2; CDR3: CASSPGLAGVTDTQYF; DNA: TGTGCCAGCTCACCGGGACTAGCGGGGGTTACAGATACGCAGTATTTT
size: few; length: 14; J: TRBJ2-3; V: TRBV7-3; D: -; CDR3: CASSRDVLTDTQYF; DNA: TGTGCCAGCAGCCGGGACGTTCTCACAGATACGCAGTATTTT